This T cell receptor (beta chain) was obtained from a study of beta chain features in type 1 diabetes. General study findings and limits: Shortening that was moderate but significant affected the TCRB CDR3s of Type 1 diabetes patients in all four CD4+ subsets. The naive, central memory and Treg TCRB repertoires showed an apparent similarity that was greater among patients than among healthy donors.

The investigators reverse transcribed all of the isolated RNA, so they sequenced expressed TCRB transcripts. The data were produced by immunoSEQ multiplex PCR, yet TCRdb's version contains in-frame clones alone and is incomplete. The sample has 600,000 or so clones, around 15% seen once. Comments on this clone: Antigen unknown.

The CDR3 is made up of 13 amino acids. V shed 3 bases and J shed 6 bases, with 9 bases lying between them. Germline-derived CDR1 and CDR2 are LGHNT and FRNRAP. The sample taken for sequencing was naive CD4+ T cells from blood. This receptor was identified in a man younger than 30 with type 1 diabetes. The chain employs TRBV12-5 and TRBJ2-1; D gene ambiguous. CDR3 residues: CASGFAGVNEQFF. CDR3 nucleotide sequence: TGTGCTAGTGGTTTCGCCGGAGTCAATGAGCAGTTCTTC.